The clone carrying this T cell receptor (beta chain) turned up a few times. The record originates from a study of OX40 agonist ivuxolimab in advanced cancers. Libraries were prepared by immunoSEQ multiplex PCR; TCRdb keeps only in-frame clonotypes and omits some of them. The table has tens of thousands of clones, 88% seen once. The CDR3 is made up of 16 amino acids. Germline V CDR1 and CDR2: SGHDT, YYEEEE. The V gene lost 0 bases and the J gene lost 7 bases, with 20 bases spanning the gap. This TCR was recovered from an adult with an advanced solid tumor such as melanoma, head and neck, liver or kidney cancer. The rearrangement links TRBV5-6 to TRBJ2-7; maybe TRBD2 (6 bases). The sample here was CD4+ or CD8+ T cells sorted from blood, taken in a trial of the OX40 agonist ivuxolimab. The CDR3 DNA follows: TGTGCCAGCAGCTTGGTGCGGGGCGACCCGAGATGGGAGCAGTACTTC. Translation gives CASSLVRGDPRWEQYF.